This record looks at one TCR beta chain sequence and its context. This specimen belongs to a study of blood T cell repertoires in COVID-19. About the research overall: COVID-19 samples, acute and convalescent, were from the United States, Italy and Spain. Sample material is recorded as cDNA or gDNA derived from T cells, B-cell-depleted T cells, or PBMCs.

Germline loops: CDR1 MGHRA, CDR2 YSYEKL. The CDR3 has 16 residues. The junction had 6 bases not matched to a gene; V was cut back by 3 bases and J by 2 bases. Per the study methods: Amplification of reference gene primers provided the estimated nucleated cell counts. The protocol was immunoSEQ multiplex PCR, while the TCRdb copy is restricted to in-frame clones and leaves out a portion. D and trimming were read from the DNA, whereas the V and J calls and clone size are those reported in that table. The sample contains 40,000 to 45,000 clones, 89% of which appear only once. The sample was peripheral blood. This clonotype was obtained from a human donor in a cohort sampled during active COVID-19. This rearrangement joins TRBV4-1 to TRBJ1-4; 7 bases are shared with TRBD1. CDR3 loop: CASSHATGVTNEKLFF. For the CDR3, the DNA is TGCGCCAGCAGCCACGCAACAGGGGTTACTAATGAAAAACTGTTTTTT.